This T cell receptor beta chain was sequenced in a study of T-cell memory formation after mild COVID-19. The V end was cut by 0 bases, the J end by 11 bases, with 8 bases between. CDR3 size: 12 residues. Germline loops: CDR1 ENHRY, CDR2 SYGVKD. From the 5' RACE reads, TCRdb called clonotypes with MiXCR, one entry per CDR3 protein. The sample yields 350,000 or so distinct CDR3 sequences, around 20% seen once. The sequenced sample was PBMCs or a T cell subset sorted from them (not recorded which). The TCR was taken from an adult woman who had mild COVID-19 (a few samples of this study predate the infection). Cell type and time point are not known. The rearrangement links TRBV10-3 to TRBJ2-4; D ambiguous. DNA for the CDR3: TGTGCCATCAGTGAGTCCTTGGTTGTTCAGTACTTC. Protein: CAISESLVVQYF.